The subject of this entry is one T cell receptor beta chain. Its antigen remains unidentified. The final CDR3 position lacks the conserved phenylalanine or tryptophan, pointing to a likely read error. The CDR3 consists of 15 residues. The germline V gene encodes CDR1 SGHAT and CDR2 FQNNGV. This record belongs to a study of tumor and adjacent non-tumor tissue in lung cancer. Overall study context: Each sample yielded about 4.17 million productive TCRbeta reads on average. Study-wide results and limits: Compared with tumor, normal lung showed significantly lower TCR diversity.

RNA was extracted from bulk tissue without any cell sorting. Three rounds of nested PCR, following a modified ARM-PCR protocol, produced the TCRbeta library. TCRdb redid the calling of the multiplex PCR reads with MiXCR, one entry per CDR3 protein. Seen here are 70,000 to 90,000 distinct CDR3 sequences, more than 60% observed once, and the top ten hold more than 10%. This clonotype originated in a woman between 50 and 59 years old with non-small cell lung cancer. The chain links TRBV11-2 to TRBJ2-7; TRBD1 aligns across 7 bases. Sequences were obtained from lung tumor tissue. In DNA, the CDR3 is TGTGCCAGCGGCACCGGGACAGAGCGCACCTATGAGCAGTACATC. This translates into CASGTGTERTYEQYI.